This TCR beta chain was observed in a study of prognosis after radiotherapy for stage I lung cancer. It was by two-round multiplex PCR that TCR beta CDR3 was amplified from genomic DNA. First-round PCR employed TRBV- and TRBJ-specific primers for each gene. TCRdb used MiXCR to reprocess the multiplex PCR reads, holding one entry per CDR3 protein. The sample lists 26,000 or so distinct CDR3 sequences, 25% to 30% occurring once. CDR1 is MNHEY, CDR2 SVGEGT, per germline. With 6 bases clipped from V and 8 bases from J, the junction kept 11 bases outside the gene matches. The CDR3 has 14 amino acids. The TCR comes from a donor of 50 years or more with non-small cell lung cancer. The sequenced sample was PBMCs, obtained before or after stereotactic body radiation therapy (not recorded which). The V call is TRBV6-2 or TRBV6-3, the J call TRBJ1-2, with 8 bases that match TRBD1. CDR3 DNA: TGTGCCAGCAGCTCCGAGACAGGGGTAGAAGGCTACACCTTC. As protein: CASSSETGVEGYTF.